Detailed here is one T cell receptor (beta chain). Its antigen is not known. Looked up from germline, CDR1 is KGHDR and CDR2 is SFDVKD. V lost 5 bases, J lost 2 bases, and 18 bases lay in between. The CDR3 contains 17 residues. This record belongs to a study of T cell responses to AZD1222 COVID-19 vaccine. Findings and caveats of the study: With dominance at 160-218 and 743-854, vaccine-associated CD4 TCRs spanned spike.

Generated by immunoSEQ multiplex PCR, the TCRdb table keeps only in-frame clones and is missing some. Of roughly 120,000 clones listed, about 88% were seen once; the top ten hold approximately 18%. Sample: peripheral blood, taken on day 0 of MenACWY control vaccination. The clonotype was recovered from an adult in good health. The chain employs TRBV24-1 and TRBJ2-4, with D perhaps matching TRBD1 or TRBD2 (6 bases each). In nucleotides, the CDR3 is TGTGCCACCAGTGGTTTACAGGGACTTCGGCCCAAAAACATTCAGTACTTC. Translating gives CATSGLQGLRPKNIQYF.